The clone carrying this T cell receptor (beta chain) was recorded a few times. The sample belongs to a study of blood T cell repertoires in COVID-19. Profiling relied on immunoSEQ multiplex PCR, and the TCRdb table lists in-frame clones only, not all of them. The top ten hold just under 6.5% of the sample, which has roughly 250,000 clones, about nine tenths seen once. Input material: PBMCs or T cells enriched from blood (not recorded which). The TCR was taken from a woman aged 30 to 39 with acute COVID-19.

CDR3 amino acids: CASRGRDRVYNEQFF. The CDR3 nucleotides are TGTGCCAGTAGGGGCCGGGACAGGGTTTACAATGAGCAGTTCTTC. V gene TRBV19 combines with J gene TRBJ2-1; 9 bases agree with TRBD1. Per the germline V gene, CDR1 is LNHDA and CDR2 is SQIVND (reference sequence). The CDR3 extends over 15 amino acids. Germline trimming cut 6 bases from V and 4 bases from J; bases unmatched to any gene: 7.